A single sample gave rise to the 23 T cell receptor beta chains below, sequenced in a study of OX40 agonist ivuxolimab in advanced cancers. Data came from immunoSEQ multiplex PCR; TCRdb stores just in-frame clones and leaves some out. The table shows more than 90,000 clones, with 70% to 85% occurring only once. The source material was CD4+ or CD8+ T cells sorted from blood, sampled in a trial of the OX40 agonist ivuxolimab. The receptors stem from an adult with an advanced solid tumor such as melanoma, head and neck, liver or kidney cancer.

The rearrangement links TRBV6-5 to TRBJ1-1; D is undetermined. This CDR3 comprises 13 residues. Trimming took 1 base from V and 8 from J, leaving 11 bases between them. Germline CDR1 and CDR2: MNHEY and SVGAGI. The CDR3 nucleotides read TGTGCCAGCAGTTACTGGGAGGAACAGGAAGCTTTCTTT. Translation gives CASSYWEEQEAFF.

CDR3 region: CASSLQGNVNIQYF. As DNA, the CDR3 is TGCGCCAGCAGCTTACAGGGCAATGTAAACATTCAGTACTTC. The V gene is TRBV4-3, the J gene TRBJ2-4, with D perhaps matching TRBD1 (6 bases). Germline assignment: CDR1 LGHNA and CDR2 YSLEER. CDR3 length equals 14 residues. V gave up 5 bases and J gave up 6 bases, with 14 bases separating them.

V and J are TRBV19 and TRBJ1-5; unclear D gene. The V gene's germline CDR1 is LNHDA and CDR2 SQIVND (reference sequence). The CDR3 length is 15 residues. V gave up 5 bases and J gave up 5 bases, with 16 bases separating them. The CDR3 DNA is TGTGCCAGTAGTGCGGGGATCTTAGGCGATCAGCCCCAGCATTTT. This translates into CASSAGILGDQPQHF.

The chain couples TRBV7-2 to TRBJ1-2; D gene uncertain. The germline CDR1 and CDR2 sequences are SGHTA and FQGNSA. Trimming stripped 0 bases from V and 4 bases from J, with 12 bases between. This CDR3 has 15 residues. The CDR3 DNA is TGTGCCAGCAGCTTAGCGAGCGGGGAGGGCTATGGCTACACCTTC. Translation: CASSLASGEGYGYTF. Using reference TRBV7-2 and TRBJ1-2 for the parts outside the CDR3, the full variable domain is GAGVSQSPSNKVTEKGKDVELRCDPISGHTALYWYRQSLGQGLEFLIYFQGNSAPDKSGLPSDRFSAERTGGSVSTLTIQRTQQEDSAVYLCASSLASGEGYGYTFGSGTRLTVV.

The chain couples TRBV28 to TRBJ1-4; 8 bases match TRBD1. Per the germline V gene, CDR1 is MDHEN and CDR2 is SYDVKM. The CDR3 length is 16 residues. J gave up 5 bases and V 6 bases, and 11 bases lay outside the gene matches. The DNA for the CDR3 is TGTGCCAGCAGGCCGAACAGGGGGAGGGGGAATGAAAAACTGTTTTTT. Its protein product is CASRPNRGRGNEKLFF. Full variable domain (outside the CDR3, taken from reference TRBV28 and TRBJ1-4): DVKVTQSSRYLVKRTGEKVFLECVQDMDHENMFWYRQDPGLGLRLIYFSYDVKMKEKGDIPEGYSVSREKKERFSLILESASTNQTSMYLCASRPNRGRGNEKLFFGSGTQLSVL.

The J gene is TRBJ1-2, the V gene TRBV30, with 7 bases that match TRBD1. There are 13 residues in the CDR3. V trimming: 5 bases; J trimming: 0 bases; junction bases outside the gene matches: 3. From germline, CDR1 is GTSNPN and CDR2 SVGIG (reference sequence). The CDR3 DNA follows: TGTGCCTGGTCGACAGGGTCTAACTATGGCTACACCTTC. It specifies CAWSTGSNYGYTF.

The chain recombines TRBV18 with TRBJ2-1; 11 bases are shared with TRBD2. Germline loops: CDR1 KGHSH, CDR2 LQKENI. The CDR3 is 16 amino acids. V lost 3 bases and J lost 3; bases outside the gene matches: 4. In nucleotides, the CDR3 is TGTGCCAGCTCACCTCTGACTAGCGGGATCTACAATGAGCAGTTCTTC. This gives the protein CASSPLTSGIYNEQFF.

The V and J genes are TRBV6-6 and TRBJ2-2; D not resolved. V dropped 2 bases and J dropped 7 bases, with 5 bases sitting between them. From germline, CDR1 is MNHNY and CDR2 SVGAGI (reference sequence). The length of the CDR3 is 12 residues. The chain's CDR3 is CASSYPDGELFF. As DNA, the CDR3 is TGTGCCAGCAGTTACCCAGACGGGGAGCTGTTTTTT.

The chain joins TRBV18 to TRBJ1-5, with TRBD1 as a possible D gene (6 bases). Deletions cut 6 bases from V and 4 bases from J, with 19 bases between. CDR1 and CDR2 from the germline V gene are KGHSH and LQKENI. The length of the CDR3 is 16 residues. The DNA of the CDR3 is TGTGCCAGCTCGCCCGCCGTGGGGGCTATTAATCAGCCCCAGCATTTT. Encoded protein: CASSPAVGAINQPQHF.

The V call is TRBV7-9, the J call TRBJ2-5, with 12 nucleotides matching TRBD1. The CDR3 spans 14 residues. The V and J ends lost 4 bases and 11 bases, in that order; junction bases with no gene match: 8. Germline loops: CDR1 SEHNR, CDR2 FQNEAQ (reference sequence). CDR3 sequence (DNA): TGTGCCAGCAGCTGGGGACAGGGGGCTGGGGAGCAGTACTTC. Residues: CASSWGQGAGEQYF.

The genes are TRBV28 and TRBJ2-1; D ambiguous. The CDR3 runs 14 residues. The V gene lost 7 bases and the J gene lost 2 bases, with 12 bases spanning the gap. The germline CDR1 and CDR2 sequences are MDHEN and SYDVKM. The CDR3 coding sequence is TGTGCCAGCAATCGAGGATCAACCTACAATGAGCAGTTCTTC. The encoded protein is CASNRGSTYNEQFF.

V and J are TRBV7-2 and TRBJ2-2, with TRBD1 as a possible D gene (6 bases). Germline loops: CDR1 SGHTA, CDR2 FQGNSA. This CDR3 has 16 residues. The ends were cut back, 6 bases at V and 0 bases at J, with 14 bases in the middle. This CDR3 is CASRTGTNANTGELFF. The DNA of the CDR3 is TGTGCCAGCAGAACCGGGACAAACGCGAACACCGGGGAGCTGTTTTTT.

The V gene is TRBV6-4, the J gene TRBJ2-7, with 8 nucleotides matching TRBD1. Unmatched junction bases numbered 11, after V lost 10 bases and J lost 3 bases. Per germline, CDR1 MRHNA and CDR2 SNTAGT. The CDR3 extends over 14 amino acids. The CDR3 is CATLYGQGLYEQYF. For the CDR3, the DNA is TGTGCCACCCTTTATGGACAGGGCCTCTACGAGCAGTACTTC.

V and J are TRBV4-3 and TRBJ1-1; 9 bases align to TRBD1. Trimming at V came to 3 bases and at J to 0 bases, leaving 8 bases not matched to a gene. The CDR3 runs to 17 residues. Germline lookup yields CDR1 LGHNA and CDR2 YSLEER. CDR3: CASSQFWTGALNTEAFF. The CDR3 region has the DNA TGCGCCAGCAGCCAGTTTTGGACAGGGGCTTTGAACACTGAAGCTTTCTTT.

This clone was found once. The V gene is TRBV2, the J gene TRBJ1-1, with D unclear. Deletions cut 0 bases from V and 1 base from J, with 9 bases between. CDR1 is SNHLY, CDR2 FYNNEI, per germline. This CDR3 spans 15 amino acids. As DNA, the CDR3 is TGTGCCAGCAGTGAAGCTCGAACCGGGAACACTGAAGCTTTCTTT. It is translated as CASSEARTGNTEAFF.

This chain connects TRBV27 to TRBJ1-6; D gene uncertain. This CDR3 spans 15 amino acids. From germline, CDR1 is MNHEY and CDR2 SMNVEV (reference sequence). Trimming took 0 bases from V and 8 from J, leaving 11 bases between them. The CDR3 DNA follows: TGTGCCAGCAGTTTATCTACCAGGTCCCATTCACCCCTCCACTTT. This codes for CASSLSTRSHSPLHF.

The chain joins TRBV7-9 to TRBJ1-6; no definite D call. Trimming left V 5 bases short and J 6 bases short, with 17 bases between. CDR1 is SEHNR and CDR2 is FQNEAQ in the germline V gene (reference sequence). The CDR3 contains 16 residues. The CDR3 bases are TGTGCCAGCAGCCATACCCGGCTCGCAGCTAATTCACCCCTCCACTTT. This encodes CASSHTRLAANSPLHF.

This chain connects TRBV18 to TRBJ2-7; 9 nucleotides align to TRBD2. V gave up 5 bases and J gave up 6 bases; unmatched junction bases: 8. Germline lookup yields CDR1 KGHSH and CDR2 LQKENI. The CDR3 spans 14 residues. The CDR3 DNA sequence: TGTGCCAGCTCAGCCTCAGGCGGGAGGGTCGAGCAGTACTTC. It yields the protein CASSASGGRVEQYF.

This rearrangement joins TRBV5-4 to TRBJ1-4; 7 bases line up with TRBD1. The germline V gene has CDR1 SGHNT and CDR2 YYREEE (reference sequence). CDR3 length: 13 residues. J lost 11 bases, V lost 2 bases, and 6 bases had no gene match. This chain's CDR3 is CASSFGTDDKLFF. CDR3 nucleotide sequence: TGTGCCAGCAGCTTTGGGACAGACGATAAACTGTTTTTT.

This clone appeared a few times. J is TRBJ1-1 and V is TRBV6-6; 9 bases match TRBD1. CDR1 and CDR2 (germline): MNHNY, SVGAGI (reference sequence). With 5 bases clipped from V and 7 bases from J, the junction kept 11 bases outside the gene matches. The CDR3 length is 15 residues. In nucleotides, the CDR3 is TGTGCCAGCAGTCCCGGAGGACCGGGACAGGGTGAAGCTTTCTTT. This translates into CASSPGGPGQGEAFF.

The rearrangement joins TRBV28 to TRBJ2-7, with D hard to call. Germline V gene data show CDR1 as MDHEN and CDR2 as SYDVKM. Deletions cut 6 bases from V and 3 bases from J, with 18 bases between. The CDR3 totals 15 residues. The CDR3 protein is CASRGSGRAFYEQYF. CDR3 nucleotides: TGTGCCAGCAGGGGTTCCGGACGGGCATTCTACGAGCAGTACTTC.

This rearrangement joins TRBV9 to TRBJ1-4; the D is unclear. Germline-derived CDR1 and CDR2 are SGDLS and YYNGEE. This CDR3 contains 13 residues. Trimming removed 4 bases at V and 7 bases at J, with 11 bases between. The chain's CDR3 is CASSLIGGEKLFF. The CDR3 DNA is TGTGCCAGCAGCCTGATCGGCGGTGAAAAACTGTTTTTT. Combining the CDR3 with reference TRBV9 and TRBJ1-4 gives the whole variable domain DSGVTQTPKHLITATGQRVTLRCSPRSGDLSVYWYQQSLDQGLQFLIQYYNGEERAKGNILERFSAQQFPDLHSELNLSSLELGDSALYFCASSLIGGEKLFFGSGTQLSVL.

The chain employs TRBV28 and TRBJ2-3; TRBD2 matches 8 bases. V trimming: 4 bases; J trimming: 5 bases; junction bases outside the gene matches: 11. This CDR3 spans 16 amino acids. Germline V gene data show CDR1 as MDHEN and CDR2 as SYDVKM. CDR3 protein: CASSSSSGSRVDTQYF. CDR3 sequence (DNA): TGTGCCAGCAGTTCCTCTAGCGGGTCTAGGGTAGATACGCAGTATTTT.